The 3 T cell receptor beta chains below were found in one sample sequenced in a study of T cell responses to AZD1222 COVID-19 vaccine. This table comes from immunoSEQ multiplex PCR, and its TCRdb copy is limited to in-frame clones, with some not included. The sample yields 100,000 to 150,000 clones, about nine tenths seen once. This specimen consisted of peripheral blood, obtained on day 0 of AZD1222 vaccination. The source of these receptors is an adult in good health.

The chain uses TRBV20-1 and TRBJ2-7, with D unclear. This CDR3 comprises 10 residues. V was cut by 0 bases and J by 6 bases, with 3 bases left in between. Germline CDR1 is DFQATT and CDR2 is SNEGSKA (reference sequence). The CDR3 spells CSARDGEQYF. The CDR3 nucleotides read TGCAGTGCTAGAGACGGCGAGCAGTACTTC.

The chain combines TRBV7-9 with TRBJ2-6; D perhaps matches TRBD1 (5 bases). Trimming removed 5 bases at V and 4 bases at J, with 9 bases between. Germline CDR1 is SEHNR and CDR2 is FQNEAQ (reference sequence). The CDR3 is 14 residues long. The CDR3 DNA is TGTGCCAGCAGCCCCCGACAGGGGGCCAACGTCCTGACTTTC. It is translated as CASSPRQGANVLTF.

The chain couples TRBV5-1 to TRBJ2-7, with 11 bases aligning to TRBD2. Germline V gives CDR1 SGHRS, CDR2 YFSETQ. V lost 8 bases and J lost 9; bases outside the gene matches: 10. CDR3 length equals 13 residues. CDR3 in amino acids: CARTSGASTRQYF. The CDR3 DNA is TGCGCCAGGACTAGCGGGGCTTCTACGAGGCAGTACTTC. Complete variable domain (other parts from reference TRBV5-1 and TRBJ2-7): KAGVTQTPRYLIKTRGQQVTLSCSPISGHRSVSWYQQTPGQGLQFLFEYFSETQRNKGNFPGRFSGRQFSNSRSEMNVSTLELGDSALYLCARTSGASTRQYFGPGTRLTVT.